These T cell receptor beta chains were read from a single sample in a study of cytomegalovirus exposure and HLA in healthy donors. TCRdb keeps only in-frame clones here, not all; method: immunoSEQ multiplex PCR. Altogether some 160,000 clones are present, about two thirds being singletons, with the ten largest covering approximately 2.1%. Specimen: PBMCs. The receptors derive from a man in his forties or fifties in good health and CMV-seronegative. Each CDR3 is given with its conserved first and last residue. A D gene is named only where the DNA matches it firmly. Clone size is stated in some rows and not others, as once, few, many or a class when expanded.

j_call d_call v_call clone_size cdr3_aa cdr3_nt
TRBJ2-2 . TRBV6-1 . CASSEVGGQGTGELFF TGTGCCAGCAGTGAAGTGGGGGGGCAGGGCACCGGGGAGCTGTTTTTT
TRBJ2-7 TRBD2 TRBV27 . CASRPRTSSYEQYF TGTGCCAGCAGACCCAGGACTAGTTCATACGAGCAGTACTTC
TRBJ1-3 TRBD1 TRBV30 once CAWSGGTVSGNTIYF TGTGCCTGGAGTGGAGGGACAGTCTCTGGAAACACCATATATTTT
TRBJ2-5 TRBD2 TRBV19 few CASSITSGTGETQYF TGTGCCAGTAGTATTACTAGCGGCACTGGGGAGACCCAGTACTTC
TRBJ2-5 . TRBV15 . CATSIRLGGQETQYF TGTGCCACCAGCATAAGGTTGGGGGGTCAAGAGACCCAGTACTTC
TRBJ1-5 . TRBV27 . CASSPGAGNQPQHF TGTGCCAGCAGTCCAGGGGCAGGGAATCAGCCCCAGCATTTT
TRBJ2-6 . TRBV7-6 . CASSLGPPLVVGANVLTF TGTGCCAGCAGCTTAGGGCCACCCCTGGTCGTTGGGGCCAACGTCCTGACTTTC
TRBJ1-1 TRBD1 TRBV6-5 . CASRNTGDREAFF TGTGCCAGCAGAAATACCGGGGACAGAGAAGCTTTCTTT
TRBJ2-3 TRBD1 TRBV5-6 . CASSLGTGGTDTQYF TGTGCCAGCAGCTTAGGGACAGGGGGCACAGATACGCAGTATTTT
TRBJ2-7 TRBD1 TRBV19 once CASSPGTGVYEQYF TGTGCCAGTAGCCCGGGGACAGGGGTTTACGAGCAGTACTTC
TRBJ2-5 TRBD2 TRBV7-2 . CASSLGGRAGETQYF TGTGCCAGCAGCTTAGGCGGGAGGGCCGGTGAGACCCAGTACTTC
TRBJ1-1 . TRBV9 . CASSDRVSAEAFF TGTGCCAGCAGCGACAGGGTTTCGGCTGAAGCTTTCTTT